A selection of T cell receptor beta chains follows, all from one sample in a study of blood T cell repertoires in COVID-19. Method: immunoSEQ multiplex PCR; TCRdb's copy keeps in-frame clones and lacks some. The sample includes about 190,000 clones, 82% of them seen just once. Sequenced: peripheral blood. Receptor source: a woman in her twenties or thirties with acute or convalescent COVID-19. CDR3s include the opening cysteine and the closing phenylalanine or tryptophan. D genes are given only for firm matches. Clone size is shown for a subset of rows, as once, few, many or a class of expanded clone.

J gene | V gene | D gene | clone size | CDR3 protein | CDR3 DNA
TRBJ2-5 | TRBV7-2 | - | - | CASLDGRGGPQETQYF | TGTGCCAGCCTAGACGGAAGGGGGGGGCCACAGGAGACCCAGTACTTC
TRBJ1-5 | TRBV7-2 | TRBD1 | - | CASSRLTGPNQPQHF | TGTGCCAGCAGCCGGCTGACAGGGCCCAATCAGCCCCAGCATTTT
TRBJ2-3 | TRBV7-2 | - | - | CASTSLGIGSTDTQYF | TGTGCCAGCACCTCGCTCGGGATCGGTAGCACAGATACGCAGTATTTT
TRBJ2-3 | TRBV19 | - | - | CASSPGDTQYF | TGTGCCAGTAGTCCGGGAGATACGCAGTATTTT
TRBJ2-5 | TRBV7-8 | TRBD2 | - | CASSLSGSPETQYF | TGTGCCAGCAGCCTCAGCGGGAGTCCAGAGACCCAGTACTTC
TRBJ1-2 | TRBV4-3 | - | - | CASSPDGGTGDGYTF | TGCGCCAGCAGCCCGGACGGCGGGACGGGCGATGGCTACACCTTC
TRBJ2-3 | TRBV6-1 | TRBD2 | - | CASSDQAGGRVDTQYF | TGTGCCAGCAGTGATCAAGCGGGGGGGCGCGTAGATACGCAGTATTTT
TRBJ1-4 | TRBV25-1 | TRBD1 | - | CASSDWGQNEKLFF | TGTGCCAGCAGTGATTGGGGACAGAATGAAAAACTGTTTTTT
TRBJ2-7 | TRBV7-3 | - | - | CASSSWDTPSYEQYF | TGTGCCAGCAGCTCCTGGGACACTCCCTCCTACGAGCAGTACTTC
TRBJ2-1 | TRBV2 | TRBD2 | - | CASSEDGGAHNEQFF | TGTGCCAGCAGTGAAGACGGGGGGGCCCACAATGAGCAGTTCTTC
TRBJ2-1 | TRBV6-1 | TRBD2 | - | CASSEVAGYNEQFF | TGTGCCAGCAGCGAAGTAGCGGGATACAATGAGCAGTTCTTC
TRBJ1-1 | TRBV6-5 | - | - | CATQVSLNTEAFF | TGTGCCACACAAGTTTCTTTGAACACTGAAGCTTTCTTT
TRBJ2-7 | TRBV4-1 | TRBD2 | - | CASSQAGLAGLYEQYF | TGCGCCAGCAGCCAAGCGGGACTAGCGGGACTTTACGAGCAGTACTTC
TRBJ1-2 | TRBV7-2 | - | - | CASTPLRDGYTF | TGTGCCAGCACCCCGTTGAGGGATGGCTACACCTTC
TRBJ1-4 | TRBV6-5 | - | few | CAARGGGQNEKLFF | TGTGCCGCCCGTGGGGGGGGCCAAAATGAAAAACTGTTTTTT
TRBJ1-2 | TRBV4-1 | - | - | CASSRDYGYTF | TGCGCCAGCTCGCGGGACTATGGCTACACCTTC
TRBJ1-5 | TRBV18 | - | many | CASSPPTGGNQPQHF | TGTGCCAGCTCACCACCGACGGGAGGGAATCAGCCCCAGCATTTT
TRBJ1-2 | TRBV9 | - | - | CASSVVGAREINYGYTF | TGTGCCAGCAGCGTAGTAGGGGCGAGAGAAATTAACTATGGCTACACCTTC
TRBJ2-3 | TRBV7-6 | TRBD1 | - | CASSPGQGFTDTQYF | TGTGCCAGCAGCCCGGGACAGGGGTTCACAGATACGCAGTATTTT
TRBJ1-2 | TRBV19 | - | - | CASSEGYGYTF | TGTGCCAGTTCGGAGGGATATGGCTACACCTTC
TRBJ1-4 | TRBV12-3/TRBV12-4 | - | - | CASSPRKEKLFF | TGTGCCAGCAGTCCTAGGAAGGAAAAACTGTTTTTT